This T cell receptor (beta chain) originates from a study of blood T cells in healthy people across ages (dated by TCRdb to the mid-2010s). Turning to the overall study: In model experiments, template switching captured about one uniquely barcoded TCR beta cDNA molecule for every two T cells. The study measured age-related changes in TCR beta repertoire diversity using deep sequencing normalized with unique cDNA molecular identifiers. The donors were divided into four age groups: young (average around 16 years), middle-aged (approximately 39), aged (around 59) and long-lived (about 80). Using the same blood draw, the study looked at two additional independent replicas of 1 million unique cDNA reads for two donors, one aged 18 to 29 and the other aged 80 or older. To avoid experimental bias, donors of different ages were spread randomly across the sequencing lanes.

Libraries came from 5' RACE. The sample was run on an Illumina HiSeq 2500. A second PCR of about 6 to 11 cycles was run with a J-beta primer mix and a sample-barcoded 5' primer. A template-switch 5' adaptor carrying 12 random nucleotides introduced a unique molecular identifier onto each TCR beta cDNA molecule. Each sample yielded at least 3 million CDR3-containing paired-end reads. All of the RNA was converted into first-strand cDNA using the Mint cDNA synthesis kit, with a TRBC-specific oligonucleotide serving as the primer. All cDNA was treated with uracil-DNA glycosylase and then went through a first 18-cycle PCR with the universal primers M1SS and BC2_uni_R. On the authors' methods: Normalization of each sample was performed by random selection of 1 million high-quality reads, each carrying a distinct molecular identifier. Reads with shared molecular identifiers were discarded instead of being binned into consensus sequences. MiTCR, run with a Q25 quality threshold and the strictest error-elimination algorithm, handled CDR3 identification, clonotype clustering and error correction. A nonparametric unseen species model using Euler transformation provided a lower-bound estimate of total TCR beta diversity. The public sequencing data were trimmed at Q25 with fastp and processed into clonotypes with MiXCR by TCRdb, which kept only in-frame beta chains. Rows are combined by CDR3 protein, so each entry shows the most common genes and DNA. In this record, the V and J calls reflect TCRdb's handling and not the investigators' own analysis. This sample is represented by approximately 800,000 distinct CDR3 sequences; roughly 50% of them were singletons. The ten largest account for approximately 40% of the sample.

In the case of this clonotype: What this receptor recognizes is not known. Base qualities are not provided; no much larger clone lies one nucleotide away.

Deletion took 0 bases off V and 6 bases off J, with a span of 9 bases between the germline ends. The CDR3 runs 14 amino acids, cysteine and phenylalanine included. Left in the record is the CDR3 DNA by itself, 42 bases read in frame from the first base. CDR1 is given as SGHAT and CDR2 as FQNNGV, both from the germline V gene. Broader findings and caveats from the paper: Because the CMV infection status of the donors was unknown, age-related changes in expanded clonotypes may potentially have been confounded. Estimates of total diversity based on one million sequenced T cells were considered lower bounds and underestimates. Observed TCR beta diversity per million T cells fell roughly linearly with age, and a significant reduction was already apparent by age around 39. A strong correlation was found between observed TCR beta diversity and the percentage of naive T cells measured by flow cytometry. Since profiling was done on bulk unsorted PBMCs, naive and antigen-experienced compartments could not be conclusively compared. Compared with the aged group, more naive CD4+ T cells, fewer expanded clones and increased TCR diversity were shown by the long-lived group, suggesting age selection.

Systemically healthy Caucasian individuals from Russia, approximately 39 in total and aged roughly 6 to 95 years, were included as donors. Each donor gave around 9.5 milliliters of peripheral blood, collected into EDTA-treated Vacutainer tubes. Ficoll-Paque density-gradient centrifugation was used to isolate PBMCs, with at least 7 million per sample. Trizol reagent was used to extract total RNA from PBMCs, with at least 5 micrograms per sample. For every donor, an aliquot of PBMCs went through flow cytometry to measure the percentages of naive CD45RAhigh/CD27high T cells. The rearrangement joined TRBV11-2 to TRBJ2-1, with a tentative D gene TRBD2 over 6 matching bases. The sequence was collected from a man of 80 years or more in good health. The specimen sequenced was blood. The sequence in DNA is TGTGCCAGCAGCTTAGACGGACTATTCAATGAGCAGTTCTTC. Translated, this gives CASSLDGLFNEQFF.